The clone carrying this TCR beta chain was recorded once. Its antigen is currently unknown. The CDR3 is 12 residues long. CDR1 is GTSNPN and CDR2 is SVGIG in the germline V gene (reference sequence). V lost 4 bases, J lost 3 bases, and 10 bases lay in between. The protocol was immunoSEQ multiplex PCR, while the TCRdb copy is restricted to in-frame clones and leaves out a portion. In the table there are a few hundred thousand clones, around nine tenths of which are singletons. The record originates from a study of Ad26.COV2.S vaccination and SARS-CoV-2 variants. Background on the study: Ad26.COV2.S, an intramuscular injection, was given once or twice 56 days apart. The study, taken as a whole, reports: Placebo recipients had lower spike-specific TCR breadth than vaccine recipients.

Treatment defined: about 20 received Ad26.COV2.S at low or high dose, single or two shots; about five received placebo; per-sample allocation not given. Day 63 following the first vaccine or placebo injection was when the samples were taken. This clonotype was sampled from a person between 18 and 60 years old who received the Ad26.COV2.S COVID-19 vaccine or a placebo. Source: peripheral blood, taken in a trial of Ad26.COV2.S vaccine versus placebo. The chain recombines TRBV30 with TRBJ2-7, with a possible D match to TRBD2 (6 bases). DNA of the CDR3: TGTGCCTGGAATTCGGGGGTCTACGAGCAGTACTTC. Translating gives CAWNSGVYEQYF.